The TCR beta chain under discussion was sequenced for a study of CD8+CD57+ T cells in acquired aplastic anemia. Overall study: Sorted CD4+ and CD8+ cell DNA averaged around 3 ug. The study obtained around 10 million reads on average for CD4+ cells from healthy donors.

Study outcomes and limitations: Significant differences in CD8+ Simpson's diversity were not observed between patients and controls. Researchers report that around 31 CD8+ CDR3 sequences appeared in both patients and controls.

Turning to this clonotype: Its antigen is not identified. Germline is not matched at one junction end, which may reflect a read error.

Using genomic DNA as the template, TCR beta VDJ and CDR3 profiling was carried out. TCRdb re-called the reads through MiXCR, storing one row per CDR3 protein. Seen here are about 420,000 distinct CDR3 sequences, around 72% observed once, and the top ten hold 3.5% to 4.5%. The length of the CDR3 is 14 residues. The germline V gene encodes CDR1 LNHNV and CDR2 YYDKDF (reference sequence). Specimen: sorted CD4+, CD8+, or CD8+CD57+ T cells (not recorded which) from PBMCs. This sequence joins TRBV15 and TRBJ2-7; 8 bases match TRBD2. The sequence derives from a human donor in good health, serving as a control. The chain's CDR3 is CASSRGGTSSEQYF. DNA of the CDR3: TGTGCCAGCAGCCGGGGGGGGACCTCCTCCGAGCAGTACTTC.